This T cell receptor beta chain was found in a study of tumor-infiltrating lymphocytes in primary liver carcinoma (dated by TCRdb to about 2017). Regarding the research as a whole: Four to six patients with histopathologically diagnosed primary liver carcinoma underwent surgical resection in China between late 2015 and March 2016. The five patients, three men and two women aged 30 to 69 years, had hepatocellular carcinoma (four) or combined HCC and intrahepatic cholangiocarcinoma (one). The five patients had tumors staged T1-T3 N0M0, with maximum diameters ranging from roughly 4 to 10 cm. Samples yielded roughly 3.65 to 7.5 million productive TCRbeta reads; read depth did not differ significantly between tissue types. TCRbeta repertoire sequencing, expression microarrays and whole-exome sequencing were combined in the study across five regions of each liver tumor, with adjacent normal tissue and blood also included. TCRbeta repertoire sequencing covered about 35 specimens from 5 patients: 25 or so tumor regions, 5 adjacent noncancerous liver tissues and 5 peripheral blood samples. High reproducibility was observed for the technical replicate repertoires, with mean shared-clone rates approximately 0.92 and correlation coefficients above 0.98. Overall study results and their limits: The top 250 clones accounted for a significantly greater share of the repertoire in tumors than in blood (p = 0.039). Because only the TCR beta chain was sequenced and unpaired alpha chains were not captured, true repertoire diversity is likely underestimated. With just five or six patients in the study, the authors point out that the findings should be validated in a larger study. Repertoire overlap was higher between tumor regions (mean about 35%) than tumor-adjacent (approximately 17%) or tumor-blood (approximately 14%) pairs, consistent with antigen-driven expansion. Bulk unsorted samples precluded comparing CD4+ and CD8+ T cell repertoires.

Blood RNA was extracted from unsorted whole blood using TRIzol reagent, and germline DNA was obtained with the DNeasy Blood & Tissue kit. At the time of sampling, the patients were treatment-naive and had chronic HBV infection. Before surgery, about 4 milliliters of peripheral blood were collected into K2EDTA tubes. In the germline V gene, CDR1 corresponds to MNHEY and CDR2 to SVGEGT. The V end gives up 5 bases and the J end 4 bases, leaving 1 base in the junction not matched to a gene. The CDR3 measures 14 amino acids from cysteine to phenylalanine. Solely the CDR3 DNA is kept, with 42 bases framed from the first base. A note on this clonotype: It lacks a known antigen. Base qualities are not at hand, and no much larger clone is one base apart.

Using a constant-region primer and ProtoScript II reverse transcriptase, TCRbeta-specific cDNA was reverse-transcribed from around 500 ng total RNA. Three nested multiplex PCR rounds, following a slightly modified ARM-PCR procedure, were used to build the TCRbeta libraries. The first two PCR rounds used multiplex TRBV1-TRBV30 forward primers with a Cbeta reverse primer, each for 10 cycles. A final 25-cycle PCR with Deep VentR polymerase added sample barcodes and Illumina adapters. Before sequencing, amplicons of 200-500 bp were purified from gel using a QIAquick gel extraction kit. TCRbeta amplicons were sequenced on an Illumina HiSeq 2500 with 250-bp paired-end reads. In the authors' own workflow: Quality trimming of reads was performed with Trimmomatic v0.33, and paired reads were merged with FLASH v1.2.11 so that full CDR3 sequences could be recovered. MiGEC v1.2.1b assigned V, D and J germline segments to the rearranged TCRbeta sequences. Clonotype statistics and Shannon-Wiener diversity indices were computed with VDJtools v1.0.0. To reduce sampling bias, subsequent analyses other than the diversity analysis used only the 250 most abundant clonotypes in each sample. TCRdb reworked the public reads: Q25 trimming with fastp, MiXCR clone assembly, productive beta chains retained. A single entry per CDR3 protein holds the most common genes and DNA from its merged rows. Clone size and V and J calls follow TCRdb, not the original study. The sample data list about 330,000 distinct CDR3 sequences, and 65% of these were observed just once. The top ten clonotypes cover about 6.5% of the sample.

The receptor was isolated from a man aged 40-50 years with primary liver carcinoma and hepatitis B virus infection. What was sequenced was peripheral blood. The chain joins TRBV6-2 or TRBV6-3 to TRBJ2-2, and 10 junction bases match TRBD1. The CDR3 loop reads CASSRTGGTGELFF. The sequence in DNA is TGTGCCAGCAGTCGGACAGGGGGCACCGGGGAGCTGTTTTTT.